This T cell receptor beta chain comes out of a study of T cell responses to AZD1222 COVID-19 vaccine. Overall study findings and caveats: After two AZD1222 doses, spike-specific TCR breadth and depth rose versus day 0. White British people made up most donors, females outnumbered males, and clonal diversity was possibly underestimated. Dominant CD4 TCR responses targeted spike regions 160-218 and 743-854.

Profiling relied on immunoSEQ multiplex PCR, and the TCRdb table lists in-frame clones only, not all of them. Of approximately 130,000 clones in the sample, about nine tenths were seen once. The ends lost 4 bases at V and 0 bases at J; junction bases unmatched: 3. This CDR3 is built from 16 residues. The germline V gene has CDR1 MNHEY and CDR2 SVGAGI. On this clone itself: The antigen is unknown.

The source material was peripheral blood, sampled 28 days after the second AZD1222 dose. This TCR was sampled from an adult who received the AZD1222 COVID-19 vaccine. The rearrangement links TRBV6-5 to TRBJ1-4, with TRBD1 matching 9 bases. The CDR3 nucleotides are TGTGCCAGCAGTTCACAGGGGGCTGCAACTAATGAAAAACTGTTTTTT. Translation: CASSSQGAATNEKLFF.